This T cell receptor beta chain was sequenced during a study of identifying expanded T cells in peripheral blood. Method: immunoSEQ multiplex PCR; TCRdb's copy keeps in-frame clones and lacks some. This table has 90,000 or so clones, around nine tenths appearing once. Unmatched junction bases numbered 5, after V lost 4 bases and J lost 5 bases. The CDR3 extends over 15 amino acids. Germline values: CDR1 MNHEY, CDR2 SVGAGI. The V gene is TRBV6-5, the J gene TRBJ2-2; TRBD1 agrees at 9 bases. This TCR was sampled from a person between 18 and 75 years old in good health. Specimen: blood. CDR3 DNA: TGTGCCAGCAGTTGGGGACAGGGTGGGACCGGGGAGCTGTTTTTT. Its protein product is CASSWGQGGTGELFF.